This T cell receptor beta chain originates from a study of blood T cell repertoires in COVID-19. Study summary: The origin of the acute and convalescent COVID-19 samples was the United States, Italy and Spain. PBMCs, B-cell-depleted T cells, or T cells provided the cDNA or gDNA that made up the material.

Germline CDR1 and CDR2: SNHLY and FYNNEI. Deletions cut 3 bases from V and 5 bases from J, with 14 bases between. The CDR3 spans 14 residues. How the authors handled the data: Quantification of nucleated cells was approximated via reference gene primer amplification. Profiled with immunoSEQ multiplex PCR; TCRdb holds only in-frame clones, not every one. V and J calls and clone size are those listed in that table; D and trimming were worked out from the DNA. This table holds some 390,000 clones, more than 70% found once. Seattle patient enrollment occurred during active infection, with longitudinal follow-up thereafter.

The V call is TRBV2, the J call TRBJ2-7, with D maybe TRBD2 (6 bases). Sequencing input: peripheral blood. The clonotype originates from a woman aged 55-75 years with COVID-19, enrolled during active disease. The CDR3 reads CASSESEGSHEQYF. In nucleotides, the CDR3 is TGTGCCAGCAGTGAGTCGGAGGGGAGCCACGAGCAGTACTTC.